This TCR beta chain was observed in a study of a mutant IDH1 vaccine in newly diagnosed glioma. Clones were read by immunoSEQ multiplex PCR, and TCRdb kept only the in-frame ones, dropping some. The table lists about 34,000 clones, about three quarters of them singletons. CDR3 length equals 12 residues. Between the trimmed V and J ends, which lost 8 bases and 7 bases, there was a span of 15 bases. The germline gives CDR1 GTSNPN, CDR2 SVGIG (reference sequence). Time point in this sample: baseline, week 1 (first vaccination visit). Treatment meaning: pre-vaccination baseline after standard-of-care therapy. Donors harbored newly found WHO grade 3 or 4 IDH1-mutant, ATRX-lost astrocytomas.

This sequence joins TRBV30 and TRBJ1-3; D is unclear. This receptor was obtained from a middle-aged man with glioma. Some clones in this sample may be carry-over from other donors' samples. The sample here was peripheral blood mononuclear cells (PBMCs), taken from a glioma patient treated with radiotherapy, temozolomide or both. The DNA of the CDR3 is TGTGCCGGAGGTTTGTCTCGGAACACCATATATTTT. Its translation: CAGGLSRNTIYF.